These T cell receptor beta chains were read from a single sample in a study of CDR3 diversity in severe acne. TCRdb redid the calling of the PCR reads with MiXCR, one entry per CDR3 protein. This table has roughly 100,000 distinct CDR3 sequences, 51% appearing once. The sequenced sample was blood. Every receptor here comes from a male donor with acne. The CDR3 runs from the conserved cysteine through the conserved F or W. The order of the fields is clone size, V gene, J gene, D gene, CDR3 protein, CDR3 DNA. A D gene is named only where the DNA matches it firmly. Rows may omit the clone size; those that give it use once, few, many or a size class.

many	TRBV9	TRBJ1-1	NA	CASSSDPASIITEAFF	TGTGCCAGCAGCTCCGACCCGGCCAGCATCATCACTGAAGCTTTCTTT
few	TRBV20-1	TRBJ1-1	NA	CSASSGAFF	TGCAGTGCTAGTTCAGGGGCTTTCTTT
medium-sized	TRBV7-8	TRBJ1-4	NA	CASSLKSGKLFF	TGTGCCAGCAGCTTAAAATCTGGGAAACTGTTTTTT
many	TRBV2	TRBJ1-3	NA	CASSEVMGFSGNTIYF	TGTGCCAGCAGTGAAGTAATGGGGTTTTCTGGAAACACCATATATTTT
NA	TRBV19	TRBJ2-7	NA	CASIRYEQYF	TGTGCCAGTATAAGGTACGAGCAGTACTTC
few	TRBV9	TRBJ2-2	NA	CASRSGVDTAATGELFF	TGTGCCAGCAGAAGTGGAGTGGACACAGCGGCCACCGGGGAGCTGTTTTTT
many	TRBV20-1	TRBJ1-4	NA	CSARGPNEKLFF	TGCAGTGCCAGAGGACCTAATGAAAAACTGTTTTTT
many	TRBV15	TRBJ2-5	NA	CATSRTWRETQYF	TGTGCCACCAGCAGGACTTGGCGGGAGACCCAGTACTTC
NA	TRBV7-9	TRBJ1-1	TRBD1	CASSIGQGTIEAFF	TGTGCCAGCAGCATAGGACAGGGAACTATTGAAGCTTTCTTT
many	TRBV7-9	TRBJ1-6	NA	CASTLGGWNSPLHF	TGTGCCAGCACCCTCGGGGGTTGGAATTCACCCCTCCACTTT
NA	TRBV4-2	TRBJ2-3	TRBD2	CASSQDSSGRAADTQYF	TGTGCCAGCAGCCAAGATTCCAGCGGGAGGGCCGCTGATACGCAGTATTTT
NA	TRBV10-2	TRBJ2-7	NA	CASSEFGVEEQYF	TGCGCCAGCAGTGAGTTTGGGGTAGAGGAGCAGTACTTC
few	TRBV24-1	TRBJ2-7	TRBD2	CAISAGTSSVEQYF	TGTGCCATCTCAGCCGGGACTAGCTCCGTCGAGCAGTACTTC
NA	TRBV9	TRBJ2-7	NA	CASSVGGPRAEQYF	TGTGCCAGCAGCGTAGGGGGGCCCCGTGCGGAGCAGTACTTC
few	TRBV7-9	TRBJ2-6	NA	CATSDSGISGANVLTF	TGTGCCACCAGTGATTCGGGTATCTCTGGGGCCAACGTCCTGACTTTC
NA	TRBV29-1	TRBJ1-1	NA	CSVEIGRGNTEAFF	TGCAGCGTTGAGATCGGCAGGGGGAACACTGAAGCTTTCTTT
many	TRBV7-8	TRBJ1-5	NA	CASSSGPFRNQPQHF	TGTGCCAGCAGCTCAGGCCCCTTCAGGAATCAGCCCCAGCATTTT
NA	TRBV7-9	TRBJ2-7	NA	CASSGGSVHEQYF	TGTGCCAGCAGTGGGGGCAGCGTCCACGAGCAGTACTTC
NA	TRBV2	TRBJ2-7	TRBD1	CASSHGDRGDSYEQYF	TGTGCCAGCAGCCATGGTGACAGGGGCGACTCCTACGAGCAGTACTTC
NA	TRBV5-5	TRBJ2-5	TRBD1	CASRPLMGQGVSETQYF	TGTGCCAGCAGACCCTTGATGGGGCAGGGGGTCTCTGAGACCCAGTACTTC
NA	TRBV7-9	TRBJ2-5	TRBD2	CASSAGTRTVETQYF	TGTGCCAGCTCTGCCGGGACTAGGACGGTGGAGACCCAGTACTTC
many	TRBV15	TRBJ2-3	TRBD1	CATSRVTGTGPHRPTDTQYF	TGTGCCACCAGCAGAGTAACCGGGACAGGGCCTCATAGACCCACAGATACGCAGTATTTT
once	TRBV15	TRBJ2-2	TRBD1	CATSIGQVNTGELFF	TGTGCCACCAGCATAGGACAGGTGAACACCGGGGAGCTGTTTTTT
NA	TRBV7-2	TRBJ2-7	TRBD2	CASSSYPGLARTTVVYEQYF	TGTGCCAGCAGCTCCTATCCGGGACTAGCGAGAACTACCGTCGTTTACGAGCAGTACTTC
NA	TRBV10-2	TRBJ1-1	NA	CASSQGPGYTEAFF	TGCGCCAGCAGCCAAGGGCCGGGTTACACTGAAGCTTTCTTT
NA	TRBV7-9	TRBJ2-7	TRBD2	CASSSVASGRSYEQYF	TGTGCCAGCAGCTCGGTCGCTAGCGGGAGGTCCTACGAGCAGTACTTC
many	TRBV7-8	TRBJ1-2	NA	CASSSGDSTYGYTF	TGTGCCAGCAGCTCAGGAGACAGCACCTATGGCTACACCTTC
many	TRBV2	TRBJ2-3	TRBD1	CASRGRTGGTDTQYF	TGTGCCAGCAGGGGTCGGACAGGGGGCACAGATACGCAGTATTTT
many	TRBV5-5	TRBJ2-3	NA	CASSLRELEDTQYF	TGTGCCAGCAGCTTGCGGGAGCTCGAAGATACGCAGTATTTT
NA	TRBV5-5	TRBJ2-1	TRBD2	CASSLWTSGSSYNEQFF	TGTGCCAGCAGCCTCTGGACTAGCGGGAGCTCCTACAATGAGCAGTTCTTC
many	TRBV7-9	TRBJ1-3	TRBD1	CASSPGQFSGNTIYF	TGTGCCAGCAGCCCGGGACAGTTCTCTGGAAACACCATATATTTT
NA	TRBV3-1	TRBJ1-1	NA	CAIRSGDGTEAFF	TGTGCCATCAGATCGGGGGACGGCACTGAAGCTTTCTTT
NA	TRBV28	TRBJ2-1	NA	CAGSLGRSSYNEQFF	TGTGCCGGCAGTTTGGGGCGGAGCTCCTACAATGAGCAGTTCTTC
NA	TRBV4-2	TRBJ2-5	TRBD1	CASSQDSQGEETQYF	TGTGCCAGCAGCCAAGATTCGCAGGGGGAAGAGACCCAGTACTTC
NA	TRBV2	TRBJ2-5	TRBD1	CASSKSGTGPLVPQYF	TGTGCCAGCAGTAAATCCGGGACAGGGCCTCTAGTGCCCCAGTACTTC
many	TRBV5-1	TRBJ1-1	NA	CASSLGWTEAFF	TGCGCCAGCAGCTTGGGATGGACTGAAGCTTTCTTT
NA	TRBV15	TRBJ1-2	NA	CATSGSRYGGGAYGYTF	TGTGCCACCAGCGGATCCCGGTACGGAGGGGGTGCCTATGGCTACACCTTC